This TCR beta chain was obtained from a study of shared T cell receptors in the human thymus. Produced via immunoSEQ multiplex PCR; TCRdb's table is partial and in-frame only. The table records roughly 550,000 clones, 75% to 80% of them present only once. The V end was cut by 6 bases, the J end by 1 base, with 21 bases between. The CDR3 consists of 17 residues. Germline V gene data show CDR1 as MDHEN and CDR2 as SYDVKM. These data were also reused for a study on human thymus T cells. That report notes: Among the donors, all were healthy Finnish infants having corrective surgery for congenital heart defects. Resections from corrective heart surgery supplied the thymus tissue. Across thymic and blood repertoires, the usage of V and J genes appeared to be biased. Related work showed strongly overlapping thymic repertoires across unrelated individuals.

The receptor was derived from a boy less than two years old with a congenital heart defect. Sequencing was done on a sample of thymocytes. The chain links TRBV28 to TRBJ2-5; D may be TRBD2 (5 bases). CDR3 in DNA: TGTGCCAGCAGAACGATGAGGGTTTGGGCGTTCCAAGAGACCCAGTACTTC. Its translation is CASRTMRVWAFQETQYF. Complete variable domain (other parts from reference TRBV28 and TRBJ2-5): DVKVTQSSRYLVKRTGEKVFLECVQDMDHENMFWYRQDPGLGLRLIYFSYDVKMKEKGDIPEGYSVSREKKERFSLILESASTNQTSMYLCASRTMRVWAFQETQYFGPGTRLLVL.